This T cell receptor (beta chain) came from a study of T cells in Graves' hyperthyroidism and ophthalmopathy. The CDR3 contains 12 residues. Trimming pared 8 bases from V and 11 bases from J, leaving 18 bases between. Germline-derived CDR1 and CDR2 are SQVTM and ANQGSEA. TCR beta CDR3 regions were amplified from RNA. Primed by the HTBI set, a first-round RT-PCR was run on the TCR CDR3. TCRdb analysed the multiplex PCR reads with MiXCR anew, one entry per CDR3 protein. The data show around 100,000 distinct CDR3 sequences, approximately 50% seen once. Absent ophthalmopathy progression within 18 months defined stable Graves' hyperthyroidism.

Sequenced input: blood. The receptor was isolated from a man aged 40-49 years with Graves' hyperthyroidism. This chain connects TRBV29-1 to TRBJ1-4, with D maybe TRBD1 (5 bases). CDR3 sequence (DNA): TGCAGCTTAGGGACCGGGGGTGGGAAACTGTTTTTT. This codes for CSLGTGGGKLFF.